Each of the 3 T cell receptor beta chains below was sequenced from the same sample in a study. TCRdb called the RT-PCR reads again in MiXCR, with one record for every CDR3 protein. The sample records about 680,000 distinct CDR3 sequences, approximately 15% being singletons. Sequenced sample: memory CD4+ T cells from blood. All receptors come from a female donor in good health, serving as a healthy control.

There are many counts of this clonotype. CDR3 amino acids: CASSHADYEQYF. The CDR3 DNA is TGTGCCAGCAGCCACGCCGACTACGAGCAGTACTTC. The gene calls are TRBV3-1 and TRBJ2-7; D remains ambiguous. Trimming took off 3 bases at V and 3 bases at J, with 6 bases between the two ends. The germline V gene has CDR1 LGHDT and CDR2 YNNKEL (reference sequence). This CDR3 has 12 residues.

Many counts were recorded for this clonotype. The V and J genes are TRBV7-3 and TRBJ1-2, with D perhaps matching TRBD1 (5 bases). The length of the CDR3 is 13 residues. Germline-derived CDR1 and CDR2 are SGHTA and FQGTGA. V gave up 4 bases and J gave up 8 bases, with 14 bases separating them. The CDR3 spells CASSSDPRGGYTF. As DNA, the CDR3 is TGTGCCAGCAGCTCAGACCCAAGGGGAGGCTACACCTTC.

V is TRBV18 and J is TRBJ2-1; D gene ambiguous. The germline V and J ends were trimmed by 8 bases and 7 bases, with 12 bases remaining between them. The CDR3 runs 12 residues. Looked up from germline, CDR1 is KGHSH and CDR2 is LQKENI. Here the CDR3 DNA reads TGTGCCAGCGCAAGAGTAAGAAATGAGCAGTTCTTC. As protein: CASARVRNEQFF.